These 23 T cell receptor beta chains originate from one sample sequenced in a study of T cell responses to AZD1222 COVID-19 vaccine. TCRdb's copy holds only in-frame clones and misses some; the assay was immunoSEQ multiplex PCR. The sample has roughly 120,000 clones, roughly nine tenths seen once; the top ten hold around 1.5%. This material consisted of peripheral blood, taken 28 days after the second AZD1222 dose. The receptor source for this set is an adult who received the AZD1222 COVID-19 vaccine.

This CDR3 is CASSLIKGAGVTGELFF. The CDR3 bases are TGTGCCAGCAGCTTAATCAAGGGGGCCGGGGTAACCGGGGAGCTGTTTTTT. V and J are TRBV5-6 and TRBJ2-2, with 7 nucleotides matching TRBD1. The germline gives CDR1 SGHDT, CDR2 YYEEEE. J gave up 5 bases and V 2 bases, and 12 bases lay outside the gene matches. This CDR3 is 17 amino acids long. Full variable domain (missing parts from reference TRBV5-6 and TRBJ2-2): DAGVTQSPTHLIKTRGQQVTLRCSPKSGHDTVSWYQQALGQGPQFIFQYYEEEERQRGNFPDRFSGHQFPNYSSELNVNALLLGDSALYLCASSLIKGAGVTGELFFGEGSRLTVL.

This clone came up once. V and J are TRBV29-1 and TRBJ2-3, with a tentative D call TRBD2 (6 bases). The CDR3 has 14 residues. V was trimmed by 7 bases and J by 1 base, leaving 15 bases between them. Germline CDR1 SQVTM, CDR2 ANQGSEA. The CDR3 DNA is TGCAGCGCTCACGGGGGAGCGGGCACAGATACGCAGTATTTT. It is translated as CSAHGGAGTDTQYF.

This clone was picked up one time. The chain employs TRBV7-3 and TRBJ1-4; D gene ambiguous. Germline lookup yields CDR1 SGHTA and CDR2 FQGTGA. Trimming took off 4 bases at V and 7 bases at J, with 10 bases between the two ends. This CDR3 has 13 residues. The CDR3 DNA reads TGTGCCAGCAGCTCGTCAAAAGGTGAAAAACTGTTTTTT. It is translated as CASSSSKGEKLFF. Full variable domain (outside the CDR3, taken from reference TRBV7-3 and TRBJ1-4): GAGVSQTPSNKVTEKGKYVELRCDPISGHTALYWYRQSLGQGPEFLIYFQGTGAADDSGLPNDRFFAVRPEGSVSTLKIQRTERGDSAVYLCASSSSKGEKLFFGSGTQLSVL.

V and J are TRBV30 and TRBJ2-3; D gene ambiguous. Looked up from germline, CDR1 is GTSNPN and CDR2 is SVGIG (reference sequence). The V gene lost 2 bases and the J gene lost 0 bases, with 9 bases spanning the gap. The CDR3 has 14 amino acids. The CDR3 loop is CAWSPDTSTDTQYF. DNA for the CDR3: TGTGCCTGGAGTCCGGATACTAGCACAGATACGCAGTATTTT. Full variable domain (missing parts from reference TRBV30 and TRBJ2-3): SQTIHQWPATLVQPVGSPLSLECTVEGTSNPNLYWYRQAAGRGLQLLFYSVGIGQISSEVPQNLSASRPQDRQFILSSKKLLLSDSGFYLCAWSPDTSTDTQYFGPGTRLTVL.

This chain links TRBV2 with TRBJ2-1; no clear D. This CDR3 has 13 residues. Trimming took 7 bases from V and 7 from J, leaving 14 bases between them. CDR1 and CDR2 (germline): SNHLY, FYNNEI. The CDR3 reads CASTEGRPNEQFF. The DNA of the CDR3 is TGTGCCAGCACCGAAGGCCGCCCAAATGAGCAGTTCTTC.

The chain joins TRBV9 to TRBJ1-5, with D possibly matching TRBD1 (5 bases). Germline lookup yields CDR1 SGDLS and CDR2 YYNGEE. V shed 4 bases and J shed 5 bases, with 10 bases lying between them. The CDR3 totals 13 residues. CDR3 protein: CASSPWGDQPQHF. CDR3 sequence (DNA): TGTGCCAGCAGCCCATGGGGGGATCAGCCCCAGCATTTT.

The CDR3 spells CASSLWGPIQGAPVNSPLHF. The CDR3, as DNA: TGTGCCAGCAGTTTATGGGGTCCCATTCAGGGGGCGCCGGTGAATTCACCCCTCCACTTT. The rearrangement links TRBV28 to TRBJ1-6; 8 nucleotides line up with TRBD1. V lost 0 bases and J lost 7; bases outside the gene matches: 17. Germline loops: CDR1 MDHEN, CDR2 SYDVKM. The CDR3 totals 20 residues.

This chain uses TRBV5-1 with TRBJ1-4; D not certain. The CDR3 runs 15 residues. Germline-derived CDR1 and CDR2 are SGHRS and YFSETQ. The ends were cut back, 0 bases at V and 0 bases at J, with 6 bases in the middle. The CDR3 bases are TGCGCCAGCAGCTTGGAGGCAGCAACTAATGAAAAACTGTTTTTT. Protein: CASSLEAATNEKLFF.

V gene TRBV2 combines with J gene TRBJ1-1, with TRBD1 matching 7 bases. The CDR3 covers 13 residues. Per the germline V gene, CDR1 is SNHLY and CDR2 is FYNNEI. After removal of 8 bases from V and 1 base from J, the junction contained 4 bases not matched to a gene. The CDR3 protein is CASRRTGNTEAFF. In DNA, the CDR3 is TGTGCCAGCCGGAGGACAGGGAACACTGAAGCTTTCTTT.

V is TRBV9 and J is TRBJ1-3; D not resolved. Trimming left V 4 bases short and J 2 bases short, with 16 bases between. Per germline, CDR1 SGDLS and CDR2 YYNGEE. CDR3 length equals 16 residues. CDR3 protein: CASSPHGESAGNTIYF. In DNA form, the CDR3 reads TGTGCCAGCAGCCCCCACGGGGAGTCAGCTGGAAACACCATATATTTT.

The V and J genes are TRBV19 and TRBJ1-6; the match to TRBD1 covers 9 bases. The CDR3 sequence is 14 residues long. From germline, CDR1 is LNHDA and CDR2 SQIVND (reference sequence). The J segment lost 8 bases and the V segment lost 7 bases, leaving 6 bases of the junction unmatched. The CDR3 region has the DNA TGTGCCAGTACGACCGGACAGGGGTATTCACCCCTCCACTTT. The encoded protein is CASTTGQGYSPLHF.

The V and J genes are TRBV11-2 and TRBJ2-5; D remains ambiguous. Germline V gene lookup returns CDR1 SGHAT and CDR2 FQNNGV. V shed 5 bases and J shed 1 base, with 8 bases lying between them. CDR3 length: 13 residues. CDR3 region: CASSPDAQETQYF. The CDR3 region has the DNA TGTGCCAGCAGCCCGGACGCCCAAGAGACCCAGTACTTC. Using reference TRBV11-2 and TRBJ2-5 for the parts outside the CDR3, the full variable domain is EAGVAQSPRYKIIEKRQSVAFWCNPISGHATLYWYQQILGQGPKLLIQFQNNGVVDDSQLPKDRFSAERLKGVDSTLKIQPAKLEDSAVYLCASSPDAQETQYFGPGTRLLVL.

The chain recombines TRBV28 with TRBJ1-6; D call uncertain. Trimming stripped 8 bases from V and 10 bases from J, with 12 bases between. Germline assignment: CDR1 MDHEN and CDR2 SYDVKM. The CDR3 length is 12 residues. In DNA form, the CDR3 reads TGTGCCAGCGTAACGATTGAATCACCCCTCCACTTT. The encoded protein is CASVTIESPLHF.

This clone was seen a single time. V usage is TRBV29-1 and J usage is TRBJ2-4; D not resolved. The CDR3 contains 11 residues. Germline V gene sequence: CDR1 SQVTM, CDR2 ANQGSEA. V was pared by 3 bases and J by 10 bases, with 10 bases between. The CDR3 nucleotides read TGCAGCGTTGAGGATCGGCAAATTCAGTACTTC. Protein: CSVEDRQIQYF.

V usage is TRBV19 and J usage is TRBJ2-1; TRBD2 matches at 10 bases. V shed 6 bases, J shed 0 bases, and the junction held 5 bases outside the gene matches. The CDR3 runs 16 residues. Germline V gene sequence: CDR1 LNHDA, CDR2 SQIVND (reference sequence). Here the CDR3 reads CASSLGLAASYNEQFF. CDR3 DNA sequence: TGTGCCAGTAGCCTTGGACTAGCGGCCTCCTACAATGAGCAGTTCTTC. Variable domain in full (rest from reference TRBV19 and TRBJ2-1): DGGITQSPKYLFRKEGQNVTLSCEQNLNHDAMYWYRQDPGQGLRLIYYSQIVNDFQKGDIAEGYSVSREKKESFPLTVTSAQKNPTAFYLCASSLGLAASYNEQFFGPGTRLTVL.

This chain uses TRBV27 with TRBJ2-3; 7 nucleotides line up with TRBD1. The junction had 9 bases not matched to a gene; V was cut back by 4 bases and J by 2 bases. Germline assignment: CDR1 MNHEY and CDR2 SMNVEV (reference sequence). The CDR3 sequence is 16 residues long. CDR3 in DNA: TGTGCCAGCAGTTCTTACAGGGGAATGGCCACAGATACGCAGTATTTT. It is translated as CASSSYRGMATDTQYF.

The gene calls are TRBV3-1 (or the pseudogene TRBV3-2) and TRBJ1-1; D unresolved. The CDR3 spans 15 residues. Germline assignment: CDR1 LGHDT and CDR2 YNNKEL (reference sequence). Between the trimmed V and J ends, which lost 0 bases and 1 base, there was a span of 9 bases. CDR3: CASSQEVLGNTEAFF. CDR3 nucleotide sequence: TGTGCCAGCAGCCAAGAGGTCTTGGGGAACACTGAAGCTTTCTTT.

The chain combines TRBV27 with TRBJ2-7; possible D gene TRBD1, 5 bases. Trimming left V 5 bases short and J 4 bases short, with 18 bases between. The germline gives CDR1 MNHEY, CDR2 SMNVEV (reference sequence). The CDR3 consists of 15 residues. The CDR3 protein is CASSPAGSQGYEQYF. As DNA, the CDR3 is TGTGCCAGCAGTCCCGCCGGGTCCCAGGGTTACGAGCAGTACTTC.

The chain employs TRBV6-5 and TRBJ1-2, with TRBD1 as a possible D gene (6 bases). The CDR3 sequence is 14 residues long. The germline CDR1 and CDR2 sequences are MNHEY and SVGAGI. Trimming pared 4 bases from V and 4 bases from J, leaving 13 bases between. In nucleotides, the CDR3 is TGTGCCAGCAGTTCCCTACAGGGTCCCTATGGCTACACCTTC. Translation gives CASSSLQGPYGYTF.

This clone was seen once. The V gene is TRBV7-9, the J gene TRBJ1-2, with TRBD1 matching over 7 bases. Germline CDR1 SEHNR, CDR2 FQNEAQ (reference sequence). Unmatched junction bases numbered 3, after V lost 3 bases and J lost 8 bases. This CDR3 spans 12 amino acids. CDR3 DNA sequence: TGTGCCAGCAGCTTCGACAGGGAGGGCTACACCTTC. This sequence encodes CASSFDREGYTF.

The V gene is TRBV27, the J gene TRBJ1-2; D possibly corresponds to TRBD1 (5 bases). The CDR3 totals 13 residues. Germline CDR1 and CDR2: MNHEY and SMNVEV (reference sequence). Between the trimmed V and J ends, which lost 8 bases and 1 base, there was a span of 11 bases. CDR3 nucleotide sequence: TGTGCCAGCCGGCGGGGGGGTAACTATGGCTACACCTTC. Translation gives CASRRGGNYGYTF.

Here the CDR3 reads CASSLLTGDRDSSGYTF. The CDR3, as DNA: TGTGCCAGCAGTTTATTAACGGGGGACAGGGATTCCTCTGGCTACACCTTC. This chain connects TRBV28 to TRBJ1-2; 9 bases map to TRBD1. Germline V CDR1 and CDR2: MDHEN, SYDVKM. Germline trimming cut 1 base from V and 7 bases from J; bases unmatched to any gene: 13. CDR3 length: 17 residues.

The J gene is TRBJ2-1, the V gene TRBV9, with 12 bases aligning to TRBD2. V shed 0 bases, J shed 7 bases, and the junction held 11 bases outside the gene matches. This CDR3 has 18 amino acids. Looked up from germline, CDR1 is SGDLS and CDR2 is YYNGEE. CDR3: CASSVGPSLGTSGNEQFF. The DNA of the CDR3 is TGTGCCAGCAGCGTAGGCCCCTCCTTGGGGACTAGCGGGAATGAGCAGTTCTTC.